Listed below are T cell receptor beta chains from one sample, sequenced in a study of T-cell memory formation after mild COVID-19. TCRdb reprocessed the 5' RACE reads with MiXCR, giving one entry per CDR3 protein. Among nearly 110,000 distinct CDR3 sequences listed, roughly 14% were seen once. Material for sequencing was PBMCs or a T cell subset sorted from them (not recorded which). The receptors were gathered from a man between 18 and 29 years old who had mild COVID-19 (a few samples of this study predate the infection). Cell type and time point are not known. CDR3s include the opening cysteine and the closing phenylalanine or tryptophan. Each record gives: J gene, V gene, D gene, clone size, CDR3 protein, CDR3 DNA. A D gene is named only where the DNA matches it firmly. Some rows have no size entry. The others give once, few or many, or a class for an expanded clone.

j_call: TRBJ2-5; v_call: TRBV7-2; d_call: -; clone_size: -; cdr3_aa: CASRSTGRLRETQYF; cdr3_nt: TGTGCCAGCAGGAGTACGGGACGGCTACGAGAGACCCAGTACTTC
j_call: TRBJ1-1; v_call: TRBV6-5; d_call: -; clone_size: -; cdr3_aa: CASSYVGDTEAFF; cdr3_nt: TGTGCCAGCAGTTACGTGGGGGACACTGAAGCTTTCTTT
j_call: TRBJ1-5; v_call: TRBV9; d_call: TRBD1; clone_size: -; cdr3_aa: CASSGGQINQPQHF; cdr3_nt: TGTGCCAGCAGCGGGGGACAGATAAATCAGCCCCAGCATTTT
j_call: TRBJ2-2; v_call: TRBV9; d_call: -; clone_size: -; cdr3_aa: CASSVWDTGELFF; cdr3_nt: TGTGCCAGCAGCGTATGGGACACCGGGGAGCTGTTTTTT
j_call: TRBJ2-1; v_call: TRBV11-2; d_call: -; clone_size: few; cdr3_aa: CASSHPQGPQGSNEQFF; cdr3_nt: TGTGCCAGCAGCCACCCGCAGGGGCCGCAGGGGAGCAATGAGCAGTTCTTC
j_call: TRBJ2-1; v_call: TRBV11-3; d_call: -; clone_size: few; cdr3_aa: CASSSQGGVGYDNEQFF; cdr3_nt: TGTGCCAGCAGCTCCCAGGGGGGAGTAGGGTACGACAATGAGCAGTTCTTC
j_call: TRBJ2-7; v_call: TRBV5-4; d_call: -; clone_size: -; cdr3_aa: CASSLARGGDKPYEQYF; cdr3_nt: TGTGCCAGCAGCTTGGCCAGGGGCGGGGACAAGCCCTACGAGCAGTACTTC
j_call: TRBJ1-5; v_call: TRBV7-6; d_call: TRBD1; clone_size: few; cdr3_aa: CASSVSPGQGDQPQHF; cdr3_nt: TGTGCCAGCAGCGTCTCCCCGGGACAGGGCGATCAGCCCCAGCATTTT
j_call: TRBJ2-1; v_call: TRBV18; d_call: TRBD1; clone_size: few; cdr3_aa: CASSPPTGDNEQFF; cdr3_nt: TGTGCCAGCTCACCACCAACAGGGGATAATGAGCAGTTCTTC
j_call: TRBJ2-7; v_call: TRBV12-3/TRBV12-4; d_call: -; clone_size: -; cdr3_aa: CASSLGTPGAYYEQYF; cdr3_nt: TGTGCCAGCAGCCTAGGGACCCCCGGGGCCTACTACGAGCAGTACTTC
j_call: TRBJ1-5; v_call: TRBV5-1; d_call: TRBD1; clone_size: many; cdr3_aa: CASSYDRVGNQPQHF; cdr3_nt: TGCGCCAGCAGCTACGACAGGGTCGGCAATCAGCCCCAGCATTTT
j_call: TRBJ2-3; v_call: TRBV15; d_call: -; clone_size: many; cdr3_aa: CATSRARGDTQYF; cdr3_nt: TGTGCCACCAGCAGAGCCCGCGGCGATACGCAGTATTTT
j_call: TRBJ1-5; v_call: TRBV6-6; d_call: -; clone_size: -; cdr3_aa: CASSFSLSNQPQHF; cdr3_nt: TGTGCCAGCAGTTTCTCACTTAGCAATCAGCCCCAGCATTTT
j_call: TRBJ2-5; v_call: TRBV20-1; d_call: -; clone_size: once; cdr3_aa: CGGKLTGQETQYF; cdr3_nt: TGCGGCGGGAAGTTGACGGGACAAGAGACCCAGTACTTC
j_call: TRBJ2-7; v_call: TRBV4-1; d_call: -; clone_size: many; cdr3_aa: CASSSHSNEQYF; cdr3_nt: TGCGCCAGCAGCTCGCACAGTAACGAGCAGTACTTC
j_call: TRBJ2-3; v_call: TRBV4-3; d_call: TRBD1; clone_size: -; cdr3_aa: CASSHAGTGVSDTQYF; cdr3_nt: TGCGCCAGCAGCCACGCCGGGACAGGGGTTTCAGATACGCAGTATTTT
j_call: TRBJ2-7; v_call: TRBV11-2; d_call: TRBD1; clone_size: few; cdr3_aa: CASSLAPGQVSSGFPYEQYF; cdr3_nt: TGTGCCAGCAGCTTAGCACCGGGACAGGTCTCATCTGGTTTCCCCTACGAGCAGTACTTC
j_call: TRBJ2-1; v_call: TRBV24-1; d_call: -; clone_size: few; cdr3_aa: CATSDSGQFHEQFF; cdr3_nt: TGTGCCACCAGTGACTCAGGACAGTTCCATGAGCAGTTCTTC
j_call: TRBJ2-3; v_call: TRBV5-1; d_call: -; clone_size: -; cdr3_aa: CASSLQDTQYF; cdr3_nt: TGCGCCAGCAGCTTGCAAGATACGCAGTATTTT
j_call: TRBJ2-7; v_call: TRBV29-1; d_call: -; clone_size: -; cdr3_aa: CSVEEGTGTYEQYF; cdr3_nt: TGCAGCGTTGAAGAGGGTACAGGGACCTACGAGCAGTACTTC
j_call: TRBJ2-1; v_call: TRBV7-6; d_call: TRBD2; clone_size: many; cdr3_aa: CASSLGASGYNEQFF; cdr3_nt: TGTGCCAGCAGCTTAGGGGCTAGCGGATACAATGAGCAGTTCTTC
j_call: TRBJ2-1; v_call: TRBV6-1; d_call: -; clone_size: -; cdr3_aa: CASSEGATRGLLRWQFF; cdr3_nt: TGTGCCAGCAGTGAAGGAGCTACGCGGGGCCTCCTAAGGTGGCAGTTCTTC
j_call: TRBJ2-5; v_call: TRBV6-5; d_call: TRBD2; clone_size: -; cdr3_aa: CASSRGDRQQETQYF; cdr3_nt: TGTGCCAGCAGCCGGGGGGATCGGCAGCAAGAGACCCAGTACTTC